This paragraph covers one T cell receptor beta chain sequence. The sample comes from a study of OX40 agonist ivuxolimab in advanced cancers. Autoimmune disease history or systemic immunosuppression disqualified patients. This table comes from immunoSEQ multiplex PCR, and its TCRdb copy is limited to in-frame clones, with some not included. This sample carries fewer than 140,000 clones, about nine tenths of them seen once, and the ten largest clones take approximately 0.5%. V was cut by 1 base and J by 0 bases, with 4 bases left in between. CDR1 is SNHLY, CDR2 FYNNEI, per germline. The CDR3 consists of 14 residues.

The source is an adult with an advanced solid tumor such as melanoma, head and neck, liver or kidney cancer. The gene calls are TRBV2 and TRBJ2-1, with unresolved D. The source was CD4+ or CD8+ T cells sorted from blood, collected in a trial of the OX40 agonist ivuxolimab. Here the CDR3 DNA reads TGTGCCAGCAGTGAAGGTTACTCCTACAATGAGCAGTTCTTC. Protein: CASSEGYSYNEQFF. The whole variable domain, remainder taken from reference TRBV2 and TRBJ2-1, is EPEVTQTPSHQVTQMGQEVILRCVPISNHLYFYWYRQILGQKVEFLVSFYNNEISEKSEIFDDQFSVERPDGSNFTLKIRSTKLEDSAMYFCASSEGYSYNEQFFGPGTRLTVL.